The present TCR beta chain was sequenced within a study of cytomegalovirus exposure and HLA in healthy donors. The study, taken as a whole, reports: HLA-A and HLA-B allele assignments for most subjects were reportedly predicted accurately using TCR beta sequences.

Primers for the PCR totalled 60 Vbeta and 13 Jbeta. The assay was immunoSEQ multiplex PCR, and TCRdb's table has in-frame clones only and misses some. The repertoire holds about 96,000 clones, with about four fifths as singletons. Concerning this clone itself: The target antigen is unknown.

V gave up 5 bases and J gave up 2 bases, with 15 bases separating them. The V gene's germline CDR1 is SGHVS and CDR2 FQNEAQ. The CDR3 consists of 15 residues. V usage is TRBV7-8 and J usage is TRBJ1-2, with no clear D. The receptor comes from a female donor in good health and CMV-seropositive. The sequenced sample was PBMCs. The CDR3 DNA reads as TGTGCCAGCAGCCGTTACACCTCTCGAAACTATGGCTACACCTTC. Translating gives CASSRYTSRNYGYTF.